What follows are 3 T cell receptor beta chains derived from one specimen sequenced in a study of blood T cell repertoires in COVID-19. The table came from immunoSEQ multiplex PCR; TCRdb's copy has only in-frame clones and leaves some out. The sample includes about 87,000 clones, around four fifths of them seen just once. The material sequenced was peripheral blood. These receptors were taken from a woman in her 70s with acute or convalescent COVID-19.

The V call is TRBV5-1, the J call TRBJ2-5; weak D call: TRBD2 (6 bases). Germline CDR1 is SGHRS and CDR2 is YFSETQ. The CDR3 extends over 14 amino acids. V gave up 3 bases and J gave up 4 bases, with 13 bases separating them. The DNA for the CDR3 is TGCGCCAGCAGCTCGGGGTTCGGGGGAGAGACCCAGTACTTC. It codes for CASSSGFGGETQYF. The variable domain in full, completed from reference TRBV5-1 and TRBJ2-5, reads KAGVTQTPRYLIKTRGQQVTLSCSPISGHRSVSWYQQTPGQGLQFLFEYFSETQRNKGNFPGRFSGRQFSNSRSEMNVSTLELGDSALYLCASSSGFGGETQYFGPGTRLLVL.

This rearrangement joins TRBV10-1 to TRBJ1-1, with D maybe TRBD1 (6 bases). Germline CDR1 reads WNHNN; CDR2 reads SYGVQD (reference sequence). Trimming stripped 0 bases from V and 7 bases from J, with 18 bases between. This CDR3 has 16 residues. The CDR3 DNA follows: TGCGCCAGCAGTGAGTCTAGCTCATTAGGGGGACATGAAGCTTTCTTT. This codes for CASSESSSLGGHEAFF.

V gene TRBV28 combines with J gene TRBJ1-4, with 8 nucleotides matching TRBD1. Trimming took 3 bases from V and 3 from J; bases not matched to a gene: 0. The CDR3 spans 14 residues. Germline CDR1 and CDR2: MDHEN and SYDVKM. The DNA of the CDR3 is TGTGCCAGCAGTTTGGACAGGGCTAATGAAAAACTGTTTTTT. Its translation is CASSLDRANEKLFF.